Listed below are T cell receptor beta chains from one sample, sequenced in a study of T-cell memory formation after mild COVID-19. Each CDR3 protein gets one entry after TCRdb re-called the 5' RACE reads with MiXCR. Here the sample spans approximately 180,000 distinct CDR3 sequences, around 16% being singletons. Sample: PBMCs or a T cell subset sorted from them (not recorded which). The origin of the receptors is an adult woman who had mild COVID-19 (a few samples of this study predate the infection). Cell type and time point are not known. The CDR3 runs from the conserved cysteine through the conserved F or W. D genes are given only for firm matches. For some rows the clone size is stated as once, few or many, or as a class when expanded; others skip it.

V gene: TRBV3-1; D gene: NA; clone size: few; J gene: TRBJ1-1; CDR3 DNA: TGTGCCAGCAGGGGGATTACTGAAGCTTTCTTT; CDR3 protein: CASRGITEAFF
V gene: TRBV5-1; D gene: TRBD1; clone size: many; J gene: TRBJ1-2; CDR3 DNA: TGCGCCAGCAGCTTGTTAACAGGGGACTATGGCTACACCTTC; CDR3 protein: CASSLLTGDYGYTF
V gene: TRBV5-1; D gene: TRBD1; clone size: few; J gene: TRBJ1-2; CDR3 DNA: TGCGCCAGCAGCATGGACAGGGTGGACGGCGGCTACACCTTC; CDR3 protein: CASSMDRVDGGYTF
V gene: TRBV20-1; D gene: NA; clone size: NA; J gene: TRBJ2-1; CDR3 DNA: TGCAGTGCTAGAGAGTTCCTGGGCCGCGACTACGAGCAGTTCTTC; CDR3 protein: CSAREFLGRDYEQFF
V gene: TRBV3-1; D gene: NA; clone size: NA; J gene: TRBJ1-2; CDR3 DNA: TGTGCCAGCAGCCAAGCTTGGCCCGCCTATGGCTACACCTTC; CDR3 protein: CASSQAWPAYGYTF
V gene: TRBV6-2/TRBV6-3; D gene: NA; clone size: NA; J gene: TRBJ2-3; CDR3 DNA: TGTGCCAGCAGTGATAATACGCAGTATTTT; CDR3 protein: CASSDNTQYF
V gene: TRBV24-1; D gene: TRBD2; clone size: NA; J gene: TRBJ2-1; CDR3 DNA: TGTGCCACCAGTGATGCGACTAGCGGGAGGCTTGTCGAGCAGTTCTTC; CDR3 protein: CATSDATSGRLVEQFF
V gene: TRBV7-2; D gene: NA; clone size: many; J gene: TRBJ2-5; CDR3 DNA: TGTGCCAGCAGCTTTAGCGGAGAGACCCAGTACTTC; CDR3 protein: CASSFSGETQYF
V gene: TRBV20-1; D gene: NA; clone size: NA; J gene: TRBJ2-5; CDR3 DNA: TGCAGTGCTAGTGATCAAGAGACCCAGTACTTC; CDR3 protein: CSASDQETQYF
V gene: TRBV7-8; D gene: NA; clone size: NA; J gene: TRBJ2-3; CDR3 DNA: TGTGCCAGCAGCCTACGACTGGGGGGCACAGATACGCAGTATTTT; CDR3 protein: CASSLRLGGTDTQYF
V gene: TRBV29-1; D gene: NA; clone size: NA; J gene: TRBJ2-2; CDR3 DNA: TGCAGCGTTGACGGCCTAGGCACCGGGGAGCTGTTTTTT; CDR3 protein: CSVDGLGTGELFF
V gene: TRBV7-2; D gene: NA; clone size: few; J gene: TRBJ1-6; CDR3 DNA: TGTGCCAGCAGCACCCGGACACAGACCTATTCACCCCTCCACTTT; CDR3 protein: CASSTRTQTYSPLHF
V gene: TRBV18; D gene: NA; clone size: NA; J gene: TRBJ2-3; CDR3 DNA: TGTGCCAGCTCACCACCTGTGACGGGGGCGGGAGCAGATACGCAGTATTTT; CDR3 protein: CASSPPVTGAGADTQYF
V gene: TRBV15; D gene: NA; clone size: NA; J gene: TRBJ1-5; CDR3 DNA: TGTGCCACCAGCGCCCGAACGACGGGTCAGCCCCAGCATTTT; CDR3 protein: CATSARTTGQPQHF
V gene: TRBV5-1; D gene: NA; clone size: few; J gene: TRBJ2-1; CDR3 DNA: TGCGCCAGCAGCTTGGGCACAAATTATGAGCAGTTCTTC; CDR3 protein: CASSLGTNYEQFF
V gene: TRBV15; D gene: NA; clone size: NA; J gene: TRBJ2-3; CDR3 DNA: TGTGCCACCAGCAGAGGGGTAGATACGCAGTATTTT; CDR3 protein: CATSRGVDTQYF
V gene: TRBV12-3/TRBV12-4; D gene: NA; clone size: many; J gene: TRBJ2-3; CDR3 DNA: TGTGCCAGCAGTTTACGGGAGTCAGATACGCAGTATTTT; CDR3 protein: CASSLRESDTQYF
V gene: TRBV4-2; D gene: NA; clone size: NA; J gene: TRBJ1-5; CDR3 DNA: TGTGCCAGCAGCCAAGGATGGACTGAGCCCCAGCATTTT; CDR3 protein: CASSQGWTEPQHF
V gene: TRBV2; D gene: TRBD1; clone size: NA; J gene: TRBJ1-1; CDR3 DNA: TGTGCCAGCAGCGTACTACAGGGGGGGAAAGCTTTCTTT; CDR3 protein: CASSVLQGGKAFF